Below, one T cell receptor beta chain is given with its context. Its specificity is not known. The data were taken from a study of blood T cells in healthy people across ages. Study-wide results and caveats: Getting older went along with TCR beta diversity per million T cells dropping roughly linearly.

A second roughly 6 to 11 cycle PCR used barcoded and J-beta primers. Tagging of each cDNA molecule was performed by a template-switch adaptor with 12 random nucleotides. TCRdb processed the 5' RACE reads anew with MiXCR; each CDR3 protein has one entry. The sample yields a few hundred thousand distinct CDR3 sequences, roughly a quarter seen once. The CDR3 contains 15 residues. These records were also assigned to another study, of T cells of mothers and their children. That source adds: The study recruited three healthy Caucasian mothers and their six children as donors. There was no detection of any persistent microchimeric T cell clones.

Source material: blood. The V and J genes are TRBV21-1 and TRBJ1-2; no DNA check was done on the table's D call, TRBD1. TRBV21-1 is labeled a pseudogene. The source is a boy between 2 and 15 years old in good health. The CDR3 is CASSKGRAGVYGYTF. The CDR3 DNA is TGTGCCAGCAGCAAAGGGCGAGCAGGGGTCTATGGCTACACCTTC.